This T cell receptor beta chain is drawn from a study of CD4 T cells in relation to SARS-CoV-2 and coronaviruses. Study results and limitations: Crossreactive clones expanded significantly less to SARS-CoV-2 than monoreactive clones.

Points on this clone: What it binds is unknown.

Libraries were prepared by immunoSEQ multiplex PCR; TCRdb keeps only in-frame clonotypes and omits some of them. Here the sample spans about 40,000 clones, approximately 80% being singletons. From germline, CDR1 is MNHEY and CDR2 SVGAGI. The CDR3 has 15 amino acids. The V end lost 6 bases, the J end lost 0 bases, and 15 bases lay between the germline ends. This TCR was recovered from an adult with COVID-19. Sequenced input: naive CD4+ T cells from PBMCs, cultured in vitro. Subset here: naive CD4+ T cells isolated by negative enrichment. V gene TRBV6-5 combines with J gene TRBJ2-7, with D unresolved. This chain's CDR3 is CASRKDPTGSYEQYF. CDR3 coding DNA: TGTGCCAGCAGGAAGGACCCGACGGGCTCCTACGAGCAGTACTTC.